What follows describes a single TCR beta chain. As yet, its antigen is unknown. Assay: immunoSEQ multiplex PCR; the TCRdb copy retains only in-frame clones and omits some. The sample lists approximately 60,000 clones, more than 70% occurring once. This CDR3 is built from 14 residues. CDR1 and CDR2 (germline): KGHSH, LQKENI. The V end lost 3 bases, the J end lost 7 bases, and 15 bases lay between the germline ends. The sample is drawn from a study of PD-1 blockade in classical Hodgkin lymphoma. The study's findings and limits: Nothing has yet pinned down what causes the repertoire differences, possibly disease activity or prior therapy.

Relapse was seen in all patients after autologous stem cell transplantation, and brentuximab vedotin exposure was variable. Reported best responses ranged across complete response, partial response or progressive disease. The sample was peripheral blood mononuclear cells (PBMCs), taken at baseline. The rearrangement joins TRBV18 to TRBJ1-2, with D possibly matching TRBD1 (6 bases). The sequence was obtained from a human donor with classical Hodgkin lymphoma. CDR3 in amino acids: CASSPSGQFGGYTF. The CDR3 DNA reads as TGTGCCAGCTCACCCTCCGGACAGTTCGGTGGCTACACCTTC.